This T cell receptor (beta chain) derives from a study of blood T cell repertoires in COVID-19. In the study overall: Specimens from acute and convalescent COVID-19 originated in the United States, Italy and Spain.

The table came from immunoSEQ multiplex PCR; TCRdb's copy has only in-frame clones and leaves some out. Among around 450,000 clones listed, about 92% were seen once. There are 14 residues in the CDR3. V dropped 4 bases and J dropped 6 bases, with 15 bases sitting between them. CDR1 is SGHDN, CDR2 FVKESK, per germline. The cohort comprised adults aged 18 to 89 years residing in 20 to 25 US areas. Participant-reported clinical history was the basis for cohort assignment. The chain couples TRBV14 to TRBJ1-2, with D possibly matching TRBD1 (6 bases). The origin of this receptor is a man between 18 and 35 years old who had recovered from COVID-19. The sequencing input was PBMCs or T cells enriched from blood (not recorded which). The CDR3 coding sequence is TGTGCCAGCAGCCCGACGGGACAAAAGGATGGCTACACCTTC. It yields the protein CASSPTGQKDGYTF.